This T cell receptor (beta chain) was obtained from a study of Graves' ophthalmopathy and Graves' hyperthyroidism. From RNA, the CDR3 regions of TCR beta chains were amplified and sequenced. The library came from an HTBI-primed first-round RT-PCR and a second-round multiplex PCR. From the multiplex PCR reads, TCRdb called clonotypes with MiXCR, one entry per CDR3 protein. This table has about 400,000 distinct CDR3 sequences, 15% to 20% appearing once. CAS ≥3, NOSPECS ≥4, moderate-to-severe activity and duration under 3 months marked donors with ophthalmopathy. Whole-study results and caveats: Most expanded clonotypes in thyroid above 0.001 frequency also showed up in blood.

Trimming removed 10 bases at V and 7 bases at J, with 24 bases between. Germline assignment: CDR1 KGHDR and CDR2 SFDVKD. The CDR3 is made up of 16 amino acids. This clonotype was seen repeatedly, ten times or more. Its matching antigen is unknown. The sequencing sample was made of peripheral blood. The origin of this receptor is a woman younger than 30 with Graves' ophthalmopathy. The rearrangement links TRBV24-1 to TRBJ2-2; TRBD2 might be the D (7 bases). The CDR3 nucleotides read TGTGCCACAAATAGACGGGGGGCGCAATATGACGGGGAGCTGTTTTTT. It codes for CATNRRGAQYDGELFF.